The rows below give T cell receptor beta chains drawn from one sample of a study of PD-L1 blockade in urothelial cancer. TCRdb's table, derived via immunoSEQ multiplex PCR, lists solely in-frame clones and lacks some. The sample records around 130,000 clones, roughly 84% being singletons. The sample here was PBMCs, taken around atezolizumab (anti-PD-L1) treatment. The receptors come from a middle-aged man with urothelial cancer. Both conserved end residues are part of each CDR3. Each record gives: D gene, clone size, J gene, V gene, CDR3 DNA, CDR3 protein. The D gene is left open where the match is weak. Size is stated for part of the rows, as once, few or many counts, or as a class when the clone is expanded.

>NA|NA|TRBJ2-1|TRBV21-1
TGTGCCAGCAGCAAAGCGGAAGTCAGGGACTCCTACAATGAGCAGTTCTTC
CASSKAEVRDSYNEQFF
>TRBD2|NA|TRBJ2-7|TRBV5-1
TGCGCCAGCAGCTTGGCCCCGCCGGGGGGGCCTGGATACGAGCAGTACTTC
CASSLAPPGGPGYEQYF
>NA|once|TRBJ1-2|TRBV13
TGTGCCAGCAAGTCGATCCAGGACAGTGATTATGGCTACACCTTC
CASKSIQDSDYGYTF
>TRBD1|NA|TRBJ2-7|TRBV10-3
TGTGCCATCAGTAACGACGACAGGGGGCGGGAGCAGTACTTC
CAISNDDRGREQYF
>TRBD1|NA|TRBJ1-3|TRBV10-2
TGCGCCAGCAGTGGGTTGTCAGGGGGCAATGGAAACACCATATATTTT
CASSGLSGGNGNTIYF
>NA|NA|TRBJ1-2|TRBV5-4
TGTGCCAGCAGCTCGGGTGGGGCACGCTACACCTTC
CASSSGGARYTF
>TRBD2|NA|TRBJ2-1|TRBV10-3
TGTGCCATCTGCGAGACTAGCGGCTACAATGAGCAGTTCTTC
CAICETSGYNEQFF
>TRBD1|NA|TRBJ1-2|TRBV30
TGTGCCCGGGTGGGACAGACATCTGGAGGCTACACCTTC
CARVGQTSGGYTF
>TRBD1|NA|TRBJ2-3|TRBV2
TGTGCCAGCACTCGGACAGGGGGCACAGATACGCAGTATTTT
CASTRTGGTDTQYF
>NA|few|TRBJ2-7|TRBV11-2
TGTGCCAGCAGCTTAGGCCCGGACAGTGGTTATGAGCAGTACTTC
CASSLGPDSGYEQYF
>NA|NA|TRBJ1-6|TRBV5-6
TGTGCCAGCAGCTTGGTGGCAGGGCTTGGTTCACCCCTCCACTTT
CASSLVAGLGSPLHF
>NA|NA|TRBJ2-5|TRBV28
TGTGCCAGCAGCCGTGCGGGACAAGAGACCCAGTACTTC
CASSRAGQETQYF
>NA|NA|TRBJ2-5|TRBV5-6
TGTGCCAGCAGCCGACTCGTACAAGAGACCCAGTACTTC
CASSRLVQETQYF
>TRBD1|once|TRBJ1-5|TRBV2
TGTGCCAGCACTGACCAGGGGGCGCTTCAGCCCCAGCATTTT
CASTDQGALQPQHF
>NA|NA|TRBJ1-1|TRBV7-3
TGTGCCAGCAGCTTATTCGGGAACACTGAAGCTTTCTTT
CASSLFGNTEAFF
>NA|NA|TRBJ1-1|TRBV7-3
TGTGCCAGCAGCTTAAATTCCGGTGTGGAAGCTTTCTTT
CASSLNSGVEAFF
>TRBD2|NA|TRBJ2-7|TRBV19
TGTGCCAGTAGTATGGTGGCTAGCGGGAGCCTCGGGGAGCAGTACTTC
CASSMVASGSLGEQYF
>NA|once|TRBJ2-3|TRBV9
TGTGCCAGCACCCCCTCCACGGGGGCAGATACGCAGTATTTT
CASTPSTGADTQYF
>NA|NA|TRBJ2-1|TRBV2
TGTGCCAGCAGTGGAGGGGGGGGCCCCTACAATGAGCAGTTCTTC
CASSGGGGPYNEQFF
>NA|NA|TRBJ2-5|TRBV7-2
TGTGCCAGCAGCTTAGGGGGCGTACTACAAGAGACCCAGTACTTC
CASSLGGVLQETQYF
>NA|NA|TRBJ2-1|TRBV7-8
TGTGCCAGCAGCTTATCTAGTAGTTCCTACAATGAGCAGTTCTTC
CASSLSSSSYNEQFF
>NA|NA|TRBJ1-6|TRBV28
TGTGCCACGGGGGGAGGGGTTGGTTCACCCCTCCACTTT
CATGGGVGSPLHF
>NA|NA|TRBJ2-1|TRBV28
TGTGCCAGCAGTTCACAATACAATGAGCAGTTCTTC
CASSSQYNEQFF
>NA|NA|TRBJ2-7|TRBV28
TGTGCCAGCCACGGGGGCGGGAGAGCCTACGAGCAGTACTTC
CASHGGGRAYEQYF
>TRBD1|once|TRBJ1-1|TRBV6-6
TGTGCCAGCAGTTTGGACAGGGGAACAACTGAAGCTTTCTTT
CASSLDRGTTEAFF
>NA|once|TRBJ1-5|TRBV4-2
TGTGCCAGCAGCCAAGATATGGCGGGACCGACAGGCAATCAGCCCCAGCATTTT
CASSQDMAGPTGNQPQHF
>NA|many|TRBJ2-7|TRBV11-3
TGTGCCAGCAGCATTGGACTTGGCTACGAGCAGTACTTC
CASSIGLGYEQYF
>TRBD2|NA|TRBJ2-2|TRBV2
TGTGCCAGCAGTGAAATCGGGCTTAGCGGGACAAGGGAAGGGGAGCTGTTTTTT
CASSEIGLSGTREGELFF
>NA|many|TRBJ1-6|TRBV28
TGTGCCAGCAGTCGTCAGAGGCAGGGGCGATACACCTCCTATAATTCACCCCTCCACTTT
CASSRQRQGRYTSYNSPLHF
>NA|NA|TRBJ1-3|TRBV19
TGTGCCAGTAGTCGCGGGGGCCTCTCTGGAAACACCATATATTTT
CASSRGGLSGNTIYF
>TRBD1|NA|TRBJ1-1|TRBV4-1
TGCGCCAGCAGCTCACCAGACAGGGGCGGGCCGGTAACTGAAGCTTTCTTT
CASSSPDRGGPVTEAFF
>TRBD2|NA|TRBJ2-2|TRBV5-4
TGTGCCAGCAGCTTGCGGGAACTAGCGCGCGGGGAGCTGTTTTTT
CASSLRELARGELFF
>NA|NA|TRBJ1-4|TRBV28
TGTGCCAGCAGACTGCGATGGAATGAAAAACTGTTTTTT
CASRLRWNEKLFF
>TRBD2|NA|TRBJ2-2|TRBV6-6
TGTGCCAGCAGTAGAGCGGGAGGGTACACCGGGGAGCTGTTTTTT
CASSRAGGYTGELFF
>TRBD2|once|TRBJ2-1|TRBV5-1
TGCGCCAGCAGCTGGGGCGCTAGCGGGAGCAATGAGCAGTTCTTC
CASSWGASGSNEQFF
>TRBD2|NA|TRBJ2-3|TRBV28
TGTGCCAGCAGTCGCCTAGCGGGCCCTCGCACAGATACGCAGTATTTT
CASSRLAGPRTDTQYF
>NA|few|TRBJ1-1|TRBV5-6
TGTGCCAGCAGCTTCGGGAGGGGGGTTGAAGCTTTCTTT
CASSFGRGVEAFF
>TRBD1|NA|TRBJ2-1|TRBV15
TGTGCCACCAGCAGAGGAGGACAGGGGGCCCTCAATGAGCAGTTCTTC
CATSRGGQGALNEQFF
>NA|NA|TRBJ1-6|TRBV9
TGTGCCAGCAGCGTTGGGCAGAGCTCCTATAATTCACCCCTCCACTTT
CASSVGQSSYNSPLHF
>NA|NA|TRBJ2-3|TRBV5-8
TGTGCCAGCAGCTTGGTATTGGGCGGGACCTACACAGATACGCAGTATTTT
CASSLVLGGTYTDTQYF
>NA|NA|TRBJ1-3|TRBV9
TGTGCCAGCAGCGTAACAGATGGAAACACCATATATTTT
CASSVTDGNTIYF
>TRBD1|NA|TRBJ2-1|TRBV28
TGTGCCACCGGACAGGGGGCTTTCAATGAGCAGTTCTTC
CATGQGAFNEQFF
>TRBD1|NA|TRBJ2-7|TRBV7-9
TGTGCCAGCAGCTTCCGACAGGGGGTTTACGAGCAGTACTTC
CASSFRQGVYEQYF
>NA|NA|TRBJ2-3|TRBV11-3
TGTGCCAGCAGCCGGGTCGGCGGATACACAGATACGCAGTATTTT
CASSRVGGYTDTQYF
>NA|NA|TRBJ2-7|TRBV28
TGTGCCAGCAGTCCGGACACCTCTCGAGAGCAGTACTTC
CASSPDTSREQYF
>NA|once|TRBJ1-3|TRBV14
TGTGCCAGCAGACCTACCTTGAGCTCTGGAAACACCATATATTTT
CASRPTLSSGNTIYF
>TRBD2|NA|TRBJ2-1|TRBV25-1
TGTGCCAGCAGCTCCGGGACTAGCGGGAGGACCGATGAGCAGTTCTTC
CASSSGTSGRTDEQFF
>NA|once|TRBJ1-2|TRBV28
TGTGCCAGCAGAACAGGGAGCTATGGCTACACCTTC
CASRTGSYGYTF